Each of the 10 T cell receptor beta chains below was sequenced from the same sample in a study of blood T cell repertoires in COVID-19. The method was immunoSEQ multiplex PCR; TCRdb's version includes in-frame clones alone and lacks a portion of them. In the table there are approximately 210,000 clones, less than 90% of which are singletons. Sequencing was done on a sample of peripheral blood. The source is an elderly woman with COVID-19, enrolled during active disease.

The chain links TRBV6-1 to TRBJ2-7; tentatively, D is TRBD1 (5 bases). Trimming removed 2 bases at V and 7 bases at J, with 12 bases between. CDR3 size: 13 residues. Germline V gene lookup returns CDR1 MNHNS and CDR2 SASEGT. This chain's CDR3 is CASSEQGSGEQYV. CDR3 sequence (DNA): TGTGCCAGCAGTGAACAGGGAAGTGGGGAGCAGTACGTC.

This clone was found once. The chain is built from TRBV4-2 and TRBJ2-5; 11 bases fit TRBD2. Germline CDR1 reads LGHNA; CDR2 reads YNFKEQ. The CDR3 has 18 residues. Trimming removed 0 bases from V and 5 bases from J; junction bases left unmatched: 11. The CDR3 DNA sequence: TGTGCCAGCAGCCAAGATCGGGCTAGCGGGGGGCGGGGGGAGACCCAGTACTTC. This sequence encodes CASSQDRASGGRGETQYF.

The chain joins TRBV10-3 to TRBJ1-1; D not resolved. CDR1 is ENHRY and CDR2 is SYGVKD in the germline V gene. V was shortened by 0 bases and J by 3 bases, with 8 bases between the two germline ends. This CDR3 region has 14 residues. This CDR3 reads CAISESYSYTEAFF. The CDR3 DNA sequence: TGTGCCATCAGTGAGTCTTACAGTTACACTGAAGCTTTCTTT.

The chain carries TRBV5-1 and TRBJ2-5, with 8 bases that match TRBD2. With V trimmed by 2 bases and J by 5 bases, 5 bases remained unmatched. Germline assignment: CDR1 SGHRS and CDR2 YFSETQ. This CDR3 spans 14 amino acids. CDR3 protein: CASSFQRGWETQYF. Written as DNA, the CDR3 is TGCGCCAGCAGCTTTCAGCGGGGGTGGGAGACCCAGTACTTC.

The chain carries TRBV7-9 and TRBJ2-6, with TRBD1 as a possible D gene (5 bases). The CDR3 is 17 residues long. Trimming took 0 bases from V and 2 from J, leaving 11 bases between them. Germline V gene data show CDR1 as SEHNR and CDR2 as FQNEAQ (reference sequence). In DNA form, the CDR3 reads TGTGCCAGCAGCTTAGCGGCAGGGCGAACTGGGGCCAACGTCCTGACTTTC. Protein sequence: CASSLAAGRTGANVLTF.

A few counts support this clone. The J gene is TRBJ1-3, the V gene TRBV5-4, with D possibly being TRBD1 (5 bases). Germline V CDR1 and CDR2: SGHNT, YYREEE (reference sequence). The V end lost 0 bases, the J end lost 3 bases, and 10 bases lay between the germline ends. This CDR3 is 15 amino acids long. CDR3 sequence: CASSLGQGNGNTIYF. In nucleotides, the CDR3 is TGTGCCAGCAGCTTGGGGCAGGGTAATGGAAACACCATATATTTT.

This clone was observed many times. The gene calls are TRBV25-1 and TRBJ2-1, with TRBD1 as a possible D gene (5 bases). This CDR3 comprises 17 residues. Trimming stripped 1 base from V and 2 bases from J, with 15 bases between. Germline assignment: CDR1 MGHDK and CDR2 SYGVNS. The CDR3: CASSEFIRAETYNEQFF. The CDR3 DNA follows: TGTGCCAGCAGTGAATTTATCAGGGCAGAGACCTACAATGAGCAGTTCTTC.

The rearrangement links TRBV29-1 to TRBJ2-5, with D tentatively TRBD2 (6 bases). Germline V gives CDR1 SQVTM, CDR2 ANQGSEA. V lost 3 bases to trimming and J lost 4 bases, with 15 bases between them. The CDR3 sequence is 14 residues long. CDR3 residues: CSVDEWRVGETQYF. The CDR3 bases are TGCAGCGTTGACGAGTGGAGGGTAGGAGAGACCCAGTACTTC.

The gene calls are TRBV6-1 and TRBJ2-3; TRBD2 matches at 11 bases. The CDR3 runs to 16 residues. Germline lookup yields CDR1 MNHNS and CDR2 SASEGT. Unmatched junction bases numbered 5, after V lost 1 base and J lost 5 bases. The DNA of the CDR3 is TGTGCCAGCAGTGAAGTGCTAGCGGGGGGATTAGATACGCAGTATTTT. As protein: CASSEVLAGGLDTQYF.

The genes are TRBV30 and TRBJ1-5; 7 bases match TRBD1. This CDR3 spans 15 amino acids. The germline V gene has CDR1 GTSNPN and CDR2 SVGIG (reference sequence). After removal of 2 bases from V and 1 base from J, the junction contained 5 bases not matched to a gene. CDR3 amino acids: CAWSWGDSSNQPQHF. The CDR3 DNA reads as TGTGCCTGGAGTTGGGGGGACAGCAGCAATCAGCCCCAGCATTTT. Using reference TRBV30 and TRBJ1-5 for the parts outside the CDR3, the full variable domain is SQTIHQWPATLVQPVGSPLSLECTVEGTSNPNLYWYRQAAGRGLQLLFYSVGIGQISSEVPQNLSASRPQDRQFILSSKKLLLSDSGFYLCAWSWGDSSNQPQHFGDGTRLSIL.